This TCR beta chain appears in the sequencing data of a study of cytomegalovirus exposure and HLA in healthy donors (dated by TCRdb to the late 2010s). A note on the overall study: According to an earlier analysis of 587 of the donors, some 180 million T cells yielded roughly 110 million unique TCR beta sequences and around 300 Gb of sequence data. Roughly 290 gigabases of sequencing data and 70 million to 95 million unique TCR sequences made up an early release that covered 500 to 700 HLA-typed donors. Of the 300 to 400 genotyped donors, about 84% fell in the genetic ancestry cluster associated with self-reported Caucasian donors. The study aimed to test whether signatures of past pathogen exposure could be identified by cataloging public T cell receptors. Using immunosequencing, the study profiled T cell repertoires from 640 or so subjects and related those repertoires to cytomegalovirus serostatus. A separate validation cohort of roughly 130 different subjects was used in addition to the roughly 670-subject first cohort. To predict cytomegalovirus infection status, the study brought together high-throughput TCR immunosequencing, statistical association of individual TCRs with disease status, and machine learning. In a later analysis, previously published TCR beta repertoires from more than 500 donors were re-analyzed and high-resolution HLA genotyping was added so that TCR occurrence patterns could be studied. The later analysis used no new phenotypic data to find candidate immune exposures, relying instead on TCR beta sequences and their occurrence across donors. In an earlier analysis of a few hundred of the donors, high-throughput TCR beta sequencing was used to judge whether each TCR beta V gene segment behaved as functional or pseudogenic. Donor age, sex, ethnicity and CMV serostatus were compiled alongside the repertoire data. In a later genetic analysis, genome-wide SNP genotypes for about three fifths of the roughly 670 donors were used, and that subset was treated as a discovery cohort. All discovery cohort repertoires had been generated on a single sequencing platform. HLA typing covered class I and class II loci at four-digit resolution. The number of typed donors differed by locus: 629-630 for A, B, C, DRB1 and DQB1; some 500 for DQA1; fewer than 610 for DPA1; and roughly 450 for DPB1. A handful of DR-DQ haplotypes were treated as single units for association and clustering because of strong linkage in the cohort. Among roughly 400 genotyped donors of the cohort, an average of approximately 200,000 unique TCR beta nucleotide sequences was sequenced per donor, of which 15% to 20% were non-productive.

The library was prepared using the immunoSEQ multiplex PCR assay. The multiplex PCR relied on a mix of 60 forward primers for TCR Vbeta segments and 13 reverse primers for TCR Jbeta segments. The CDR3 region of rearranged TCR beta genes was amplified from genomic DNA by a multiplex PCR assay. The Illumina HiSeq System was used to sequence the amplified TCR beta libraries as 87-base-pair reads. In the original analysis: A later analysis counted approximately 74 million unique TCR beta chains across the 670 or so repertoires, and around 9.9 million of these chains were shared by at least two donors. A nearest-neighbor algorithm error-corrected the raw reads and collapsed the reads into unique sequences, merging closely related sequences to remove PCR and sequencing errors. Alignment of CDR3 sequences to IMGT reference sequences was used to assign V, D and J gene segments. For a sequence to be retained, at least a six-nucleotide match to both a V gene segment and a J gene segment was required. A rearrangement counted as productive if the CDR3 had no stop codons and remained in frame with V and J, and every other rearrangement counted as non-productive. Following IMGT convention, CDR3 was defined as the stretch from the second conserved V-encoded cysteine to the conserved J-encoded phenylalanine. Sequences without an unambiguous match to a single V gene segment were excluded from the earlier analysis of 587 of the donors. An earlier analysis of 500 to 700 of the donors classified V segments as functional when productive rearrangements were above 56.7% and as segregating when the standard deviation between donors was above 5%. To diagnose cytomegalovirus status from the catalog of TCR beta chain sequences, a statistical classification framework was built. In a later analysis, TCR nucleotide sequences were compared against IMGT/GENE-DB human TR gene sequences so that V and J genes could be assigned. In a later analysis, CDR3 sequences and most-parsimonious VDJ recombination scenarios were assigned using the TCRdist pipeline. In a later analysis, every TCR beta chain was defined by the combination of its CDR3 amino acid sequence and its V-gene family, and reads without a unique V-gene family were dropped. A later analysis removed 550 to 650 highly shared, low-generation-probability nucleotide sequences to deal with suspected cross-contamination and a sequencing artifact. In a later analysis, a clonal expansion index was calculated for each public chain from normalized within-repertoire ranks of inferred template counts. In a later analysis, generation probabilities were computed with a VDJ recombination model fitted to out-of-frame rearrangements, and the resulting probabilities were checked against IGoR. Hypergeometric tests were used in a later analysis to score TCR-TCR, TCR-HLA and TCR-CMV co-occurrence, with a repertoire-size bias correction applied to the TCR pairs. A later analysis estimated false discovery rates by permuting HLA or CMV assignments 20 times. In a later analysis, co-occurring TCRs were grouped using DBSCAN, with TCRdist sequence similarity added in when clustering inside HLA-allele-positive subsets. Repertoires with fewer than 30,000 or more than 120,000 public chains, plus five repertoires with anomalous nucleotide sharing, were excluded from co-occurrence clustering. Here the immuneACCESS table is served through TCRdb, limited to in-frame sequences with V and J called. Missing clones are a known gap in these copies; in checked studies unresolved V genes cover under half, and the rest lacks a known reason. V and J calls and clone size are copied from that table; D and trimming were computed from the DNA. A total of fewer than 150,000 clones appear in this sample, roughly 79% of them only once. The top ten constitute approximately 3.1% of the sample.

Study-wide conclusions, independent of this receptor: In vitro tests confirmed that a few of the cytomegalovirus-associated TCR beta chains recognize cytomegalovirus antigens. Most TCR sequences were observed very rarely across donors, whereas some public TCRs were present in many individuals. Sequencing depth was assumed to be roughly uniform across donors in the presence/absence analyses, though that assumption may not hold. In a later analysis, TCR association rates were found to vary across HLA loci, with the most associated TCRs seen for DRB1 alleles and the fewest for HLA-C alleles. Some IMGT-functional V segments, including TRBV6-2 and TRBV6-3, could not be told apart with the 87-base-pair reads, so those segments were excluded. Specific HLA alleles were associated with some 15,000 TCR beta sequences at a false discovery rate of 0.05 in a later analysis. In an earlier analysis of under 600 of the donors, most TCR beta V segments were observed in productive rearrangements about 87% or about 30% of the time, broadly matching IMGT annotations. The classifier was reported to diagnose cytomegalovirus status with high specificity and sensitivity in both the original cohort and the validation cohort. A further reported finding was that TCR beta sequences accurately predicted the HLA-A and HLA-B alleles for most subjects in the first cohort. HLA typing was unavailable for some donors at each locus, so association tests used only the typed subset. When HLA alleles, especially DR and DQ, strongly co-occurred, attributing TCR associations to individual alleles was difficult. A total of 150 to 200 TCR beta chains were listed by the study as associated with cytomegalovirus. Linkage disequilibrium might explain the correlated functional status among segregating V segments, but an unknown experimental factor could not be excluded. In a later analysis, HLA-associated TCR beta chains showed more clonal expansion and lower generation probabilities than non-associated chains that were equally common. In this cohort, only TCR beta chains were sequenced, and detectable features were limited by the absence of alpha or paired-chain data. It was suggested by the authors that the approach could potentially be generalized to other disease states and immunological phenotypes. In a later analysis, most CMV-associated TCR beta chains were found to appear HLA-restricted, with HLA associations seemingly driven largely by CMV exposure. A cluster of highly shared sequence variants was judged likely to be a technical artifact of the sequencing pipeline. Because counts were too low, about 15 rarely observed V segments, including chromosome 9 orphons, were left out of the earlier analysis of 500 to 750 of the donors. Compared with the roughly 710-donor mean, donors in an Asian-associated ancestry cluster had fewer N-insertions in productive TCRs, according to a later genetic analysis. For the cohort, immune exposure information was limited to CMV serostatus. An association between a missense DCLRE1C variant and V-gene and J-gene trimming of TCR beta chains was found in a later genetic analysis and replicated in an independent cohort. Several of the top co-occurrence clusters appeared to be linked to parvovirus B19, influenza, CMV and Epstein-Barr virus, according to a later analysis.

This clone was counted many times. Its binding antigen is unknown. No much larger clonotype is one base removed from it; base qualities were not supplied. The cohort comprised around 700 healthy bone marrow donors. All cohort members were sampled while nominally healthy, although unrecorded immune exposures were likely present. The donor was CMV seronegative and was included in the group of about 350 seronegative cohort members. Each donor provided a peripheral blood sample, and peripheral blood mononuclear cells were used for TCR beta sequencing. Genomic DNA extraction from the blood cell samples was performed with the Qiagen DNeasy Blood Extraction Kit. The germline V gene encodes CDR1 ENHRY and CDR2 SYGVKD. Here V drops 3 bases and J drops 6 bases, and the junction holds 8 bases not matched to any gene. Including cysteine and phenylalanine, the CDR3 has 15 amino acids. Only the CDR3 DNA is retained, 45 bases long and in frame from the first base.

The sequenced sample consisted of PBMCs. The chain is assembled from TRBV10-3 and TRBJ1-5; the junction holds 7 bases that match TRBD1. The TCR originated in a young man in good health and CMV-seronegative. In nucleotide form, the sequence is TGTGCCATCAGTGACTTTACAGGGGTTGGTCAGCCCCAGCATTTT. Its amino acids are CAISDFTGVGQPQHF.